The entry below gives a single T cell receptor (beta chain) sequence along with its context. Time point in this sample: peripheral blood 6 weeks after treatment start. The data were obtained in a study of PD-L1 blockade in urothelial cancer. Sequencing used immunoSEQ multiplex PCR; TCRdb keeps in-frame clones, though not all of them. The data hold tens of thousands of clones, with around 93% observed a single time. The source of this sequence is a woman aged 80 or older with urothelial cancer. The sample here was PBMCs, taken around atezolizumab (anti-PD-L1) treatment.

The CDR3, as DNA: TGTGCCAGCAGCTCCCTCCCCATGACTAGCGGGAGGGCCAATGAGCAGTTCTTC. It codes for CASSSLPMTSGRANEQFF. The chain combines TRBV7-9 with TRBJ2-1; the match to TRBD2 covers 14 bases. V shed 4 bases, J shed 6 bases, and the junction held 11 bases outside the gene matches. The CDR3 runs to 18 residues. Germline CDR1 is SEHNR and CDR2 is FQNEAQ (reference sequence).